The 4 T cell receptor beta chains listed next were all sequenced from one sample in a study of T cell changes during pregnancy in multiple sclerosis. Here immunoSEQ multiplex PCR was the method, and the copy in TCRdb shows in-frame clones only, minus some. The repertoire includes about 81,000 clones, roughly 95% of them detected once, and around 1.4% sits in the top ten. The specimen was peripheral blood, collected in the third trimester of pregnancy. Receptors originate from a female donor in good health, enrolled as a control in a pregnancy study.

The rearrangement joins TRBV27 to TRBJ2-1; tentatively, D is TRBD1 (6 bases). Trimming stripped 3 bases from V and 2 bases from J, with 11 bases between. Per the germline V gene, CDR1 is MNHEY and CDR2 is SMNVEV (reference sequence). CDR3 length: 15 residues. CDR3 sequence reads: CASSLTGDTYNEQFF. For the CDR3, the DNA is TGTGCCAGCAGTTTGACAGGAGATACCTACAATGAGCAGTTCTTC.

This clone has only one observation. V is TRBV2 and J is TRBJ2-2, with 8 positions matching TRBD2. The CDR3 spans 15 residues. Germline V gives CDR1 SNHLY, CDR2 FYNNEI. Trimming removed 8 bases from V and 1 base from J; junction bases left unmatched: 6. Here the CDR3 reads CASQLLAENTGELFF. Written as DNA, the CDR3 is TGTGCCAGCCAATTACTAGCGGAGAACACCGGGGAGCTGTTTTTT.

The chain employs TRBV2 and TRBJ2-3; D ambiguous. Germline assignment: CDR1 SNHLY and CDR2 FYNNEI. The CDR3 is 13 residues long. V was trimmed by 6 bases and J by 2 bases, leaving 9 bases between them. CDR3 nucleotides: TGTGCCAGCAGGCTGACATACACAGATACGCAGTATTTT. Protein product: CASRLTYTDTQYF. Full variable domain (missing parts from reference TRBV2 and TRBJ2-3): EPEVTQTPSHQVTQMGQEVILRCVPISNHLYFYWYRQILGQKVEFLVSFYNNEISEKSEIFDDQFSVERPDGSNFTLKIRSTKLEDSAMYFCASRLTYTDTQYFGPGTRLTVL.

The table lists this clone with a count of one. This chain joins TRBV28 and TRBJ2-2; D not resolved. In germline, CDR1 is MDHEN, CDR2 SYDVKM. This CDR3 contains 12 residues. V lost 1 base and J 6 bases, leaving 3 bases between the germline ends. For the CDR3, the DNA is TGTGCCAGCAGTTTATCTCCCGGGGAGCTGTTTTTT. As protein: CASSLSPGELFF.